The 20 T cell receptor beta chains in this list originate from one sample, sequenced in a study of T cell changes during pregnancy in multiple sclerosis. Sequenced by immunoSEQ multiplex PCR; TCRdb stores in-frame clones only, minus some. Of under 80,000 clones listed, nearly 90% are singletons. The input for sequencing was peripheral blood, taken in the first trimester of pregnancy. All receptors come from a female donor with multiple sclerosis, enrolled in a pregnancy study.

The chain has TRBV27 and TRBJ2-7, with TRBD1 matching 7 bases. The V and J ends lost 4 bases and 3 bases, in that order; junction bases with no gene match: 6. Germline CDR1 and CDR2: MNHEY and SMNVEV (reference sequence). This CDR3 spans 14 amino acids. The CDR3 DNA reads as TGTGCCAGCAGTTCCTACAGGGGTGACTACGAGCAGTACTTC. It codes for CASSSYRGDYEQYF.

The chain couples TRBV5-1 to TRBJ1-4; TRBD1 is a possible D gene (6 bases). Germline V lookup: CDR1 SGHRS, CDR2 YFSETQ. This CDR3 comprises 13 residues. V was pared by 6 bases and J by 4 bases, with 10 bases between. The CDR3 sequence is CASTGAHNEKLFF. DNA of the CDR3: TGCGCCAGCACAGGGGCGCATAATGAAAAACTGTTTTTT.

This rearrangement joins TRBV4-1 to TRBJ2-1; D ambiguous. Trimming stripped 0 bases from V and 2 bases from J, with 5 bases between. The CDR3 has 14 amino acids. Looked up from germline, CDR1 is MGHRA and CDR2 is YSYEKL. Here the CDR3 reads CASSQESPYNEQFF. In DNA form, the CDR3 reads TGCGCCAGCAGCCAAGAGAGCCCCTACAATGAGCAGTTCTTC.

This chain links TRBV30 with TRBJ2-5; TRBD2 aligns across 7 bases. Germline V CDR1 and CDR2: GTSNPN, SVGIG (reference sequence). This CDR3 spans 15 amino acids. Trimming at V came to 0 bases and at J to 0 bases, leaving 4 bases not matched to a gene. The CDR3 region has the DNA TGTGCCTGGAGTGTAGGGCTAGCGGACCAAGAGACCCAGTACTTC. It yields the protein CAWSVGLADQETQYF. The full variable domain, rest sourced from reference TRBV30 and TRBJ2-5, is SQTIHQWPATLVQPVGSPLSLECTVEGTSNPNLYWYRQAAGRGLQLLFYSVGIGQISSEVPQNLSASRPQDRQFILSSKKLLLSDSGFYLCAWSVGLADQETQYFGPGTRLLVL.

CDR3 DNA sequence: TGTGCCAGCAGTTGGTCAGCGGGAGGGCAAGCCTACGAGCAGTACTTC. It translates to CASSWSAGGQAYEQYF. This rearrangement joins TRBV27 to TRBJ2-7; TRBD2 matches 10 bases. After removal of 4 bases from V and 2 bases from J, the junction contained 8 bases not matched to a gene. This CDR3 has 16 amino acids. In germline, CDR1 is MNHEY, CDR2 SMNVEV (reference sequence).

In nucleotides, the CDR3 is TGTGCCAGCAGTTACGAACAGGGGGCAAACACTGAAGCTTTCTTT. Its protein is CASSYEQGANTEAFF. This chain connects TRBV6-6 to TRBJ1-1; TRBD1 agrees at 9 bases. The germline gives CDR1 MNHNY, CDR2 SVGAGI (reference sequence). With V trimmed by 2 bases and J by 2 bases, 3 bases remained unmatched. The CDR3 loop spans 15 amino acids.

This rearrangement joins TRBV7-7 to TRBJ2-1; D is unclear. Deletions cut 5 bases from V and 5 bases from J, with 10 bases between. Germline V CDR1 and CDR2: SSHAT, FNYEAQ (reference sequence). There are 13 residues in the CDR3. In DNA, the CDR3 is TGTGCCAGCAGCCTTGATGACAACAATGAGCAGTTCTTC. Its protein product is CASSLDDNNEQFF.

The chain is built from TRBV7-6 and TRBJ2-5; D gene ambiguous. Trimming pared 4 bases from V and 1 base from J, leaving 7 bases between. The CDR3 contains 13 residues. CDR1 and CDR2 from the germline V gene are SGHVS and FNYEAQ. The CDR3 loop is CASSSPGQETQYF. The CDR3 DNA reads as TGTGCCAGCAGCTCGCCGGGCCAAGAGACCCAGTACTTC.

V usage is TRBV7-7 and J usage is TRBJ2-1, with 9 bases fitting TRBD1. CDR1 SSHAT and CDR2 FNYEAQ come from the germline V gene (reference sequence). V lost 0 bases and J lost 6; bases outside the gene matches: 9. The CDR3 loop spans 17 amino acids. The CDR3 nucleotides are TGTGCCAGCAGCTTAGCAAGCCCGGGACAGGGTGGCAATGAGCAGTTCTTC. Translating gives CASSLASPGQGGNEQFF.

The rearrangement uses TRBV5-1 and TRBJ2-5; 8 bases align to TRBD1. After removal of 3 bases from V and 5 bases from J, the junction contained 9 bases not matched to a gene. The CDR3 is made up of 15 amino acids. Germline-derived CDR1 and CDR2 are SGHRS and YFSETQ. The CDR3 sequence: CASSSTGGNFETQYF. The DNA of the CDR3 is TGCGCCAGCAGCTCTACAGGGGGAAATTTTGAGACCCAGTACTTC.

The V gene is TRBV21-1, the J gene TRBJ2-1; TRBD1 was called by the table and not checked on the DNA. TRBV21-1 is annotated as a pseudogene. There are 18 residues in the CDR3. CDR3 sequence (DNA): TGTGCCAGCAGCACCGGACAGGGGAGCCCTAGCTCCTACAATGAGCAGTTCTTC. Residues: CASSTGQGSPSSYNEQFF.

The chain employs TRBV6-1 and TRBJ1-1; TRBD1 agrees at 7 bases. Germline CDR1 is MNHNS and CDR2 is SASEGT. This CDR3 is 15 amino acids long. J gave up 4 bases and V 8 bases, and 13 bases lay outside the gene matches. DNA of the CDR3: TGTGCCAGCTCTTCAAAAGCAGGGGGTAGCACTGAAGCTTTCTTT. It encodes CASSSKAGGSTEAFF.

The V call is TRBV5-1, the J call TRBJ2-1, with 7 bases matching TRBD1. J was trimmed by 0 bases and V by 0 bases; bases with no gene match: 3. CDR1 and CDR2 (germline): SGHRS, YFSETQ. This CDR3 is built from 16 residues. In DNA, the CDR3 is TGCGCCAGCAGCTTGGCGGGACAGAGCTCCTACAATGAGCAGTTCTTC. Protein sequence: CASSLAGQSSYNEQFF.

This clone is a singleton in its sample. CDR3 sequence: CAWNSYNNEQFF. The CDR3 DNA reads as TGTGCCTGGAACAGCTACAACAATGAGCAGTTCTTC. This rearrangement joins TRBV30 to TRBJ2-1; D is unclear. Trimming left V 4 bases short and J 5 bases short, with 9 bases between. The V gene's germline CDR1 is GTSNPN and CDR2 SVGIG (reference sequence). The CDR3 has 12 amino acids.

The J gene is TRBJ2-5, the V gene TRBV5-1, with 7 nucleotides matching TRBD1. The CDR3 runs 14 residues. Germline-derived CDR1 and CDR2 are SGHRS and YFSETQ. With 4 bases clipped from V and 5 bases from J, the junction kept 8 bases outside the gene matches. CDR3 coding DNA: TGCGCCAGCAGCCAAGACTCCAGGGGGGAGACCCAGTACTTC. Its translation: CASSQDSRGETQYF.

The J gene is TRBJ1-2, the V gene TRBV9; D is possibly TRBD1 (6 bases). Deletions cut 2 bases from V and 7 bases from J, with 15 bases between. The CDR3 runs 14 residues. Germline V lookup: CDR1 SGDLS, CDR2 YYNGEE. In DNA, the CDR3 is TGTGCCAGCAGCGTCCGACAGGATCCTACTGGCTACACCTTC. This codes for CASSVRQDPTGYTF.

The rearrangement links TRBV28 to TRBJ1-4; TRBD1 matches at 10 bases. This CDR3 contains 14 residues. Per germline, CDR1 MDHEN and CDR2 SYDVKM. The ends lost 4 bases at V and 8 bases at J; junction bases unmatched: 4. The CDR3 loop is CASSWDRGGEKLFF. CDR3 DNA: TGTGCCAGCAGTTGGGACAGGGGAGGAGAAAAACTGTTTTTT.

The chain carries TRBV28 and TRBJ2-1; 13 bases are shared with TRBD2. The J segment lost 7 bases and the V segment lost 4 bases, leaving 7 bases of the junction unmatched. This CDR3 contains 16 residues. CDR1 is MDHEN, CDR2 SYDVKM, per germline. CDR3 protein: CASSSAGLAGPNEQFF. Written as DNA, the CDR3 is TGTGCCAGCAGTTCCGCGGGACTAGCGGGACCAAATGAGCAGTTCTTC. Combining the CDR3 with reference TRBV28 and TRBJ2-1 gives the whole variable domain DVKVTQSSRYLVKRTGEKVFLECVQDMDHENMFWYRQDPGLGLRLIYFSYDVKMKEKGDIPEGYSVSREKKERFSLILESASTNQTSMYLCASSSAGLAGPNEQFFGPGTRLTVL.

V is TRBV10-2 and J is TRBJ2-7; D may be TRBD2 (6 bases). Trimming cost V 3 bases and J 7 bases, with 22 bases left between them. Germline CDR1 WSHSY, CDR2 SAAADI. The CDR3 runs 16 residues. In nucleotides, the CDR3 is TGCGCCAGCAGTGATCCCGGGACGGCGGGATCCTTTGAGCAGTACTTC. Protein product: CASSDPGTAGSFEQYF.

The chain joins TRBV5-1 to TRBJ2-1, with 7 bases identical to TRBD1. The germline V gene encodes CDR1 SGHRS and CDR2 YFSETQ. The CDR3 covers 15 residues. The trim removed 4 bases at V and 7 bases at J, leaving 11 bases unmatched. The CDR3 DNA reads TGCGCCAGCAGCCCGGCCAGGGGGTGGACAAATGAGCAGTTCTTC. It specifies CASSPARGWTNEQFF.